A single sample is the source of the 24 T cell receptor beta chains below, sequenced in a study of CD8+ T cells in alopecia areata. Sample treatment: oral pan-JAK inhibitor, 5-10 mg twice daily. In each case, RNA was isolated and then reverse transcribed into cDNA as the sequencing template. Libraries were prepared by immunoSEQ multiplex PCR; TCRdb keeps only in-frame clonotypes and omits some of them. The sample includes 100,000 or so clones, 55% to 70% of them seen just once. Specimen: CD8+ T cells sorted from blood, collected between weeks 55 and 65, from a patient treated with tofacitinib. All receptors derive from a human donor with alopecia areata.

The V and J genes are TRBV5-4 and TRBJ1-1; D might be TRBD1 (6 bases). CDR1 and CDR2 (germline): SGHNT, YYREEE (reference sequence). V was trimmed by 4 bases and J by 7 bases, leaving 20 bases between them. The CDR3 consists of 15 residues. The CDR3 coding sequence is TGTGCCAGCAGCCCGGAGGGGGGTTCTTTTGGTGAAGCTTTCTTT. It yields the protein CASSPEGGSFGEAFF.

The chain employs TRBV18 and TRBJ2-7; 7 nucleotides agree with TRBD1. The CDR3 is 14 residues long. Looked up from germline, CDR1 is KGHSH and CDR2 is LQKENI. The ends lost 3 bases at V and 2 bases at J; junction bases unmatched: 4. CDR3 DNA sequence: TGTGCCAGCTCACCTGGGGACAGTCCCTACGAGCAGTACTTC. It encodes CASSPGDSPYEQYF.

Only a few counts were recorded for this clone. The chain carries TRBV29-1 and TRBJ1-2, with 7 bases aligning to TRBD1. This CDR3 is built from 12 residues. Trimming cost V 1 base and J 6 bases; bases outside gene matches: 2. Germline V gives CDR1 SQVTM, CDR2 ANQGSEA. The CDR3 loop is CSVEAQGDGYTF. The CDR3 DNA follows: TGCAGCGTTGAAGCCCAGGGGGATGGCTACACCTTC.

The rearrangement links TRBV5-6 to TRBJ1-1; 11 bases align to TRBD1. Germline V lookup: CDR1 SGHDT, CDR2 YYEEEE. V dropped 3 bases and J dropped 4; count of bases not matched to a gene: 2. This CDR3 is 14 amino acids long. The CDR3 nucleotides are TGTGCCAGCAGCTCTGGGACAGGGGGCACTGAAGCTTTCTTT. Its translation: CASSSGTGGTEAFF. Combining the CDR3 with reference TRBV5-6 and TRBJ1-1 gives the whole variable domain DAGVTQSPTHLIKTRGQQVTLRCSPKSGHDTVSWYQQALGQGPQFIFQYYEEEERQRGNFPDRFSGHQFPNYSSELNVNALLLGDSALYLCASSSGTGGTEAFFGQGTRLTVV.

The chain links TRBV13 to TRBJ2-5; 7 bases match TRBD1. Looked up from germline, CDR1 is PRHDT and CDR2 is FYEKMQ (reference sequence). V trimming: 4 bases; J trimming: 2 bases; junction bases outside the gene matches: 1. The CDR3 is made up of 13 amino acids. The CDR3 DNA reads TGTGCCAGCAGCTGGGGACAGCAAGAGACCCAGTACTTC. It codes for CASSWGQQETQYF.

The DNA of the CDR3 is TGTGCCAGCAAGCGGGCAGGCCCCAACTATGGCTACACCTTC. This codes for CASKRAGPNYGYTF. This rearrangement joins TRBV27 to TRBJ1-2; D is unresolved. The V gene lost 7 bases and the J gene lost 2 bases, with 14 bases spanning the gap. CDR3 size: 14 residues. Germline CDR1 reads MNHEY; CDR2 reads SMNVEV (reference sequence).

This chain joins TRBV2 and TRBJ1-1; 10 nucleotides align to TRBD1. J lost 0 bases, V lost 4 bases, and 2 bases had no gene match. From germline, CDR1 is SNHLY and CDR2 FYNNEI. The CDR3 is 15 residues long. CDR3: CASSVGQGMNTEAFF. CDR3 nucleotide sequence: TGTGCCAGCAGTGTGGGACAGGGGATGAACACTGAAGCTTTCTTT. Filled out from reference TRBV2 and TRBJ1-1, the complete variable domain reads EPEVTQTPSHQVTQMGQEVILRCVPISNHLYFYWYRQILGQKVEFLVSFYNNEISEKSEIFDDQFSVERPDGSNFTLKIRSTKLEDSAMYFCASSVGQGMNTEAFFGQGTRLTVV.

V is TRBV6-1 and J is TRBJ2-7; 8 nucleotides align to TRBD1. V trimming: 2 bases; J trimming: 0 bases; junction bases outside the gene matches: 6. Germline lookup yields CDR1 MNHNS and CDR2 SASEGT. The CDR3 runs 16 residues. The CDR3 DNA follows: TGTGCCAGCAGTGAAAACACCGGGACAGGCTCCTACGAGCAGTACTTC. Translation: CASSENTGTGSYEQYF.

CDR3 nucleotides: TGTGCCAGCAGCCAGGACTACGAGCAGTACTTC. This gives the protein CASSQDYEQYF. The V and J genes are TRBV16 and TRBJ2-7; no firm D call. V lost 3 bases to trimming and J lost 3 bases, with 3 bases between them. Germline-derived CDR1 and CDR2 are KGHSY and FQNENV. CDR3 length: 11 residues. Drawing the rest from reference TRBV16 and TRBJ2-7, the complete variable domain is GEEVAQTPKHLVRGEGQKAKLYCAPIKGHSYVFWYQQVLKNEFKFLISFQNENVFDETGMPKERFSAKCLPNSPCSLEIQATKLEDSAVYFCASSQDYEQYFGPGTRLTVT.

CDR3 bases: TGTGCCAGCAGCCGGGACAGGGGAGACTACAATGAGCAGTTCTTC. Translated: CASSRDRGDYNEQFF. The J gene is TRBJ2-1, the V gene TRBV7-7; 10 bases match TRBD1. V lost 5 bases to trimming and J lost 3 bases; unmatched junction nucleotides: 4. The CDR3 spans 15 residues. Germline CDR1 SSHAT, CDR2 FNYEAQ (reference sequence).

This clone occurred a few times. The genes are TRBV5-1 and TRBJ1-1; perhaps TRBD1 as D (5 bases). This CDR3 is built from 15 residues. Germline V gives CDR1 SGHRS, CDR2 YFSETQ. V lost 0 bases and J 1 base, leaving 10 bases between the germline ends. Written as DNA, the CDR3 is TGCGCCAGCAGCTTGGCCGATCAGGGGAACACTGAAGCTTTCTTT. This translates into CASSLADQGNTEAFF.

The sample holds one count of this clone. The J gene is TRBJ2-7, the V gene TRBV7-2; the D gene is possibly TRBD2 (6 bases). CDR3 length: 17 residues. The V end was cut by 2 bases, the J end by 0 bases, with 17 bases between. CDR1 is SGHTA and CDR2 is FQGNSA in the germline V gene. CDR3 sequence: CASSLRSTGLFSYEQYF. CDR3 DNA: TGTGCCAGCAGCTTAAGAAGCACGGGACTGTTCTCCTACGAGCAGTACTTC.

This rearrangement joins TRBV11-2 to TRBJ2-7; the match to TRBD1 covers 7 bases. In germline, CDR1 is SGHAT, CDR2 FQNNGV. Trimming at V came to 4 bases and at J to 2 bases, leaving 8 bases not matched to a gene. This CDR3 region has 15 residues. CDR3 DNA: TGTGCCAGCAGCTACCCGGACAGGATCCCCTACGAGCAGTACTTC. Amino acids: CASSYPDRIPYEQYF.

This clone was recorded only once. The CDR3 DNA is TGTGCCAGCAGCACAGGACAGGCAAGCTCCTATAATTCACCCCTCCACTTT. Amino acids: CASSTGQASSYNSPLHF. The chain links TRBV9 to TRBJ1-6, with 7 bases matching TRBD1. Germline values: CDR1 SGDLS, CDR2 YYNGEE. The CDR3 totals 17 residues. J lost 0 bases, V lost 4 bases, and 7 bases had no gene match.

The chain links TRBV29-1 to TRBJ2-6; D might be TRBD1 (5 bases). Per the germline V gene, CDR1 is SQVTM and CDR2 is ANQGSEA. Trimming took off 5 bases at V and 1 base at J, with 9 bases between the two ends. The CDR3 length is 14 residues. The DNA of the CDR3 is TGCAGCGTTACTCAGGGTTCTGGGGCCAACGTCCTGACTTTC. As protein: CSVTQGSGANVLTF.

CDR3 sequence reads: CASSHNGWGLAKNIQYF. CDR3 in DNA: TGTGCCAGCAGCCATAACGGCTGGGGTCTAGCCAAAAACATTCAGTACTTC. This chain joins TRBV4-2 and TRBJ2-4; D uncertain. CDR1 and CDR2 from the germline V gene are LGHNA and YNFKEQ. The CDR3 is made up of 17 amino acids. Trimming removed 3 bases at V and 0 bases at J, with 15 bases between.

This chain joins TRBV13 and TRBJ1-1; D gene unclear. Trimming removed 5 bases from V and 5 bases from J, with 6 bases in between. Germline loops: CDR1 PRHDT, CDR2 FYEKMQ (reference sequence). The CDR3 loop spans 11 amino acids. CDR3 sequence: CASSALTEAFF. CDR3 sequence (DNA): TGTGCCAGCAGCGCTTTGACTGAAGCTTTCTTT. The entire variable domain, with the rest obtained from reference TRBV13 and TRBJ1-1, is as follows: AAGVIQSPRHLIKEKRETATLKCYPIPRHDTVYWYQQGPGQDPQFLISFYEKMQSDKGSIPDRFSAQQFSDYHSELNMSSLELGDSALYFCASSALTEAFFGQGTRLTVV.

The rearrangement links TRBV12-5 to TRBJ2-5, with D unclear. CDR1 is LGHNT and CDR2 is FRNRAP in the germline V gene. V was cut by 2 bases and J by 13 bases, with 8 bases left in between. CDR3 length equals 10 residues. CDR3 in amino acids: CASGLPLLYF. Written as DNA, the CDR3 is TGTGCTAGTGGTTTGCCCCTACTGTACTTC.

This clone was detected a few times. The rearrangement links TRBV9 to TRBJ2-3; 12 bases are a match to TRBD2. Per germline, CDR1 SGDLS and CDR2 YYNGEE. This CDR3 region has 15 residues. The V segment lost 3 bases and the J segment 6 bases; nucleotides outside the gene matches: 5. As DNA, the CDR3 is TGTGCCAGCAGCGACGCCGGGACTAGCGGGGATACGCAGTATTTT. It codes for CASSDAGTSGDTQYF.

This clone was detected a few times. The CDR3 region has the DNA TGTGCCAGCAGCTTGCCGGGGACCGGGGAGCTGTTTTTT. Its translation is CASSLPGTGELFF. The V call is TRBV13, the J call TRBJ2-2; tentative D call: TRBD2 (5 bases). V was trimmed by 3 bases and J by 5 bases, leaving 7 bases between them. CDR1 and CDR2 (germline): PRHDT, FYEKMQ (reference sequence). This CDR3 spans 13 amino acids. The full variable domain, rest sourced from reference TRBV13 and TRBJ2-2, is AAGVIQSPRHLIKEKRETATLKCYPIPRHDTVYWYQQGPGQDPQFLISFYEKMQSDKGSIPDRFSAQQFSDYHSELNMSSLELGDSALYFCASSLPGTGELFFGEGSRLTVL.

This clone was found a few times. The rearrangement joins TRBV27 to TRBJ1-6; tentative D call: TRBD1 (6 bases). The germline V gene has CDR1 MNHEY and CDR2 SMNVEV (reference sequence). The V end lost 2 bases, the J end lost 10 bases, and 18 bases lay between the germline ends. The CDR3 runs to 16 residues. In DNA form, the CDR3 reads TGTGCCAGCAGTTTACCCCCTGGGGCCAGGGGATCACCCCTCCACTTT. This sequence encodes CASSLPPGARGSPLHF.

The rearrangement joins TRBV27 to TRBJ2-1; D ambiguous. V was pared by 8 bases and J by 5 bases, with 13 bases between. The CDR3 is 13 amino acids. Germline V lookup: CDR1 MNHEY, CDR2 SMNVEV (reference sequence). The CDR3 region has the DNA TGTGCCAGCCTCTCGGGCAATCACAATGAGCAGTTCTTC. Translating gives CASLSGNHNEQFF.

This chain uses TRBV29-1 with TRBJ2-7, with a weak D call TRBD2 (6 bases). V was trimmed by 4 bases and J by 2 bases, leaving 9 bases between them. The CDR3 covers 12 residues. CDR1 is SQVTM, CDR2 ANQGSEA, per germline. CDR3 protein: CSVVGGTYEQYF. CDR3 DNA: TGCAGCGTTGTGGGGGGTACCTACGAGCAGTACTTC.

The rearrangement links TRBV11-2 to TRBJ2-1; 9 nucleotides line up with TRBD1. The CDR3 is 15 amino acids. Unmatched junction bases numbered 6, after V lost 1 base and J lost 8 bases. Germline CDR1 SGHAT, CDR2 FQNNGV. Here the CDR3 reads CASSLGDREFHEQFF. As DNA, the CDR3 is TGTGCCAGCAGCTTAGGGGACAGGGAATTCCATGAGCAGTTCTTC.